This record looks at one T cell receptor beta chain sequence and its context. The sample comes from a study of blood T cell repertoires in COVID-19. Study-wide context: Sample material is recorded as cDNA or gDNA derived from T cells, B-cell-depleted T cells, or PBMCs.

CDR1 LNHNV and CDR2 YYDKDF come from the germline V gene (reference sequence). The CDR3 is made up of 13 amino acids. Unmatched junction bases numbered 7, after V lost 5 bases and J lost 7 bases. Measured with immunoSEQ multiplex PCR; TCRdb has only the in-frame clones, and not every one. The profile shows 110,000 or so clones, roughly 76% of them singletons. The chain employs TRBV15 and TRBJ2-5; TRBD2 matches 7 bases. The receptor's source is a woman aged 70-85 years with acute or convalescent COVID-19. Sequencing was carried out using peripheral blood. The CDR3 protein is CATSPGRGRTQYF. Here the CDR3 DNA reads TGTGCCACCAGCCCGGGGCGGGGGAGGACCCAGTACTTC.